The 13 T cell receptor beta chains listed next were all sequenced from one sample in a study of beta chain features in type 1 diabetes. The study reverse transcribed the entire isolated RNA, so it sequenced expressed TCRB transcripts. This table comes from immunoSEQ multiplex PCR, and its TCRdb copy is limited to in-frame clones, with some not included. The sample shows under 400,000 clones, 10% to 15% of them seen only once. Sample: naive CD4+ T cells from blood. All receptors derive from a man younger than 30 in good health.

The chain combines TRBV6-6 with TRBJ1-5, with a possible D match to TRBD1 (5 bases). V lost 8 bases to trimming and J lost 9 bases, with 14 bases between them. The CDR3 covers 12 residues. Germline V lookup: CDR1 MNHNY, CDR2 SVGAGI (reference sequence). As DNA, the CDR3 is TGTGCCAGCGGATCAGGGTCGGGGCCCCAGCATTTT. This gives the protein CASGSGSGPQHF.

The rearrangement joins TRBV7-2 to TRBJ2-7, with TRBD2 identical over 12 bases. CDR1 is SGHTA, CDR2 FQGNSA, per germline. This CDR3 is built from 15 residues. V lost 5 bases to trimming and J lost 5 bases; unmatched junction nucleotides: 7. Here the CDR3 DNA reads TGTGCCAGCAGCCCCCGACTAGCGGGAGCCCACGAGCAGTACTTC. It yields the protein CASSPRLAGAHEQYF.

This clone has ten or more counts. The V and J genes are TRBV15 and TRBJ2-7, with D maybe TRBD2 (6 bases). V lost 0 bases, J lost 5 bases, and 17 bases lay in between. This CDR3 is 16 amino acids long. The germline V gene encodes CDR1 LNHNV and CDR2 YYDKDF (reference sequence). DNA for the CDR3: TGTGCCACCAGCAGAGATGGGGGAGGAGAGGTCGACGAGCAGTACTTC. It codes for CATSRDGGGEVDEQYF.

The sample holds a few counts of this clone. This chain joins TRBV21-1 and TRBJ1-3; the D call of TRBD1 is as the table states it, not checked on the DNA. TRBV21-1 is flagged as a pseudogene. This CDR3 region has 12 residues. The CDR3 DNA reads as TGTGCCACCCACAGTTACGGAAACACCATATATTTT. Amino acid sequence: CATHSYGNTIYF.

This chain joins TRBV5-1 and TRBJ2-1, with 10 bases lining up with TRBD2. V dropped 4 bases and J dropped 7; count of bases not matched to a gene: 8. This CDR3 spans 15 amino acids. Germline V CDR1 and CDR2: SGHRS, YFSETQ. Here the CDR3 reads CASSHRAGGPNEQFF. Here the CDR3 DNA reads TGCGCCAGCAGCCACCGAGCGGGGGGGCCGAATGAGCAGTTCTTC.

This clone has just a few counts. The genes are TRBV5-1 and TRBJ2-2, with 14 bases identical to TRBD2. CDR1 and CDR2 from the germline V gene are SGHRS and YFSETQ. Unmatched junction bases numbered 9, after V lost 4 bases and J lost 4 bases. The CDR3 runs to 18 residues. The CDR3: CASSTGLAGASGTGELFF. The CDR3 coding sequence is TGCGCCAGCAGCACGGGACTAGCGGGAGCCTCGGGCACCGGGGAGCTGTTTTTT.

The CDR3 here is CASSYGQVYTDTQYF. The DNA of the CDR3 is TGTGCCAGCAGTTACGGGCAGGTGTACACAGATACGCAGTATTTT. This chain uses TRBV6-5 with TRBJ2-3; D is ambiguous. Per germline, CDR1 MNHEY and CDR2 SVGAGI. The CDR3 sequence is 15 residues long. Trimming stripped 2 bases from V and 2 bases from J, with 11 bases between.

This clone has a handful of counts. V gene TRBV6-4 combines with J gene TRBJ2-7, with TRBD2 matching 8 bases. V dropped 5 bases and J dropped 5; count of bases not matched to a gene: 23. This CDR3 has 19 residues. The germline gives CDR1 MRHNA, CDR2 SNTAGT. This chain's CDR3 is CASSQRPQGNSGGYHEQYF. The CDR3 DNA is TGTGCCAGCAGTCAGAGACCCCAGGGGAACAGCGGGGGTTACCACGAGCAGTACTTC.

The gene calls are TRBV5-1 and TRBJ1-2; 10 nucleotides align to TRBD1. The germline V gene encodes CDR1 SGHRS and CDR2 YFSETQ. This CDR3 spans 14 amino acids. The V segment lost 0 bases and the J segment 8 bases; nucleotides outside the gene matches: 4. The CDR3 sequence: CASSLGTGGGGYTF. In DNA form, the CDR3 reads TGCGCCAGCAGCTTGGGGACAGGGGGTGGCGGCTACACCTTC.

This clone was seen a few times. The V gene is TRBV28, the J gene TRBJ1-1; D is perhaps TRBD1 (5 bases). V gave up 8 bases and J gave up 1 base, with 8 bases separating them. The germline CDR1 and CDR2 sequences are MDHEN and SYDVKM. This CDR3 is 12 amino acids long. The CDR3 loop reads CASPGQNTEAFF. DNA for the CDR3: TGTGCCAGCCCCGGACAGAACACTGAAGCTTTCTTT.

This clone was observed a few times. This sequence joins TRBV18 and TRBJ1-1; D gene uncertain. V shed 5 bases and J shed 5 bases, with 9 bases lying between them. This CDR3 has 12 amino acids. Germline values: CDR1 KGHSH, CDR2 LQKENI. The CDR3 nucleotides are TGTGCCAGCTCAGGGCCCCGGACTGAAGCTTTCTTT. Translating gives CASSGPRTEAFF. The full variable domain, completed using reference TRBV18 and TRBJ1-1, is NAGVMQNPRHLVRRRGQEARLRCSPMKGHSHVYWYRQLPEEGLKFMVYLQKENIIDESGMPKERFSAEFPKEGPSILRIQQVVRGDSAAYFCASSGPRTEAFFGQGTRLTVV.

There are a few counts of this clone. V gene TRBV29-1 combines with J gene TRBJ1-2; weak D call: TRBD1 (6 bases). The V gene's germline CDR1 is SQVTM and CDR2 ANQGSEA. CDR3 length: 12 residues. The V end was cut by 4 bases, the J end by 2 bases, with 8 bases between. The CDR3 loop is CSVVQGNYGYTF. CDR3 sequence (DNA): TGCAGCGTTGTTCAGGGGAACTATGGCTACACCTTC.

This clone was detected a few times. V and J are TRBV9 and TRBJ1-1; perhaps TRBD1 as D (5 bases). V was trimmed by 3 bases and J by 4 bases, leaving 16 bases between them. Germline CDR1 is SGDLS and CDR2 is YYNGEE. The CDR3 runs to 15 residues. The CDR3 here is CASSAGGSGVTEAFF. For the CDR3, the DNA is TGTGCCAGCAGCGCGGGGGGGTCTGGGGTCACTGAAGCTTTCTTT.